The clone carrying this T cell receptor (beta chain) was counted ten times or more. Its antigen is as yet unknown. A lack of ophthalmopathy progression within 18 months defined stable Graves' hyperthyroidism. Uncontrolled infection, other autoimmune disease, pregnancy or lactation barred patients from enrollment. The source of the sample is a study of T cells in Graves' hyperthyroidism and ophthalmopathy. Amplification of TCR beta CDR3 regions used RNA as the template. Researchers ran a first-round RT-PCR on the TCR CDR3 using the HTBI primer set. TCRdb reprocessed the multiplex PCR reads with MiXCR, giving one entry per CDR3 protein. Of roughly 300,000 distinct CDR3 sequences detected, roughly 20% appear once; the ten largest clones hold about 53%. The germline CDR1 and CDR2 sequences are SGHRS and YFSETQ. V lost 4 bases and J lost 1; bases outside the gene matches: 4. This CDR3 is 14 amino acids long.

Study-wide results and caveats: Ophthalmopathy and stable hyperthyroidism were separated by a 13 V-J model. Most expanded thyroid clonotypes above 0.001 also appeared in blood.

J is TRBJ1-1 and V is TRBV5-1, with 7 bases matching TRBD1. This clonotype originated in a woman aged 50 to 65 with Graves' hyperthyroidism. The source material was blood. The CDR3 region is CASSPGTENTEAFF. For the CDR3, the DNA is TGCGCCAGCAGCCCCGGGACAGAGAACACTGAAGCTTTCTTT. The whole variable domain, filled in from reference TRBV5-1 and TRBJ1-1, reads KAGVTQTPRYLIKTRGQQVTLSCSPISGHRSVSWYQQTPGQGLQFLFEYFSETQRNKGNFPGRFSGRQFSNSRSEMNVSTLELGDSALYLCASSPGTENTEAFFGQGTRLTVV.